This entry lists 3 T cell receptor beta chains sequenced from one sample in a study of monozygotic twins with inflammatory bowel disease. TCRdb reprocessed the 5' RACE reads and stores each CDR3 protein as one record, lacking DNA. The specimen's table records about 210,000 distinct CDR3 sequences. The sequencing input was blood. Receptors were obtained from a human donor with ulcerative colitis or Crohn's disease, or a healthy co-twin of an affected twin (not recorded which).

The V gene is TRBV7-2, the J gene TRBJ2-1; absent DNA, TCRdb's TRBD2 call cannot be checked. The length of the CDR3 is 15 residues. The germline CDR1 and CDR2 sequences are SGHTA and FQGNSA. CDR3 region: CASSLPGRAPREEFF.

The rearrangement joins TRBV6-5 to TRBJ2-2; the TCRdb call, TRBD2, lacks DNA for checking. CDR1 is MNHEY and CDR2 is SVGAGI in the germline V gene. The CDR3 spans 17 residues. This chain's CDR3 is CASSSPDSGPNTGELFF.

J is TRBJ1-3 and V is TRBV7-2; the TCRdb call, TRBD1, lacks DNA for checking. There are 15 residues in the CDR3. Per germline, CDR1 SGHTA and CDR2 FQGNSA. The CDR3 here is CASRRVTGAGNTIYF.